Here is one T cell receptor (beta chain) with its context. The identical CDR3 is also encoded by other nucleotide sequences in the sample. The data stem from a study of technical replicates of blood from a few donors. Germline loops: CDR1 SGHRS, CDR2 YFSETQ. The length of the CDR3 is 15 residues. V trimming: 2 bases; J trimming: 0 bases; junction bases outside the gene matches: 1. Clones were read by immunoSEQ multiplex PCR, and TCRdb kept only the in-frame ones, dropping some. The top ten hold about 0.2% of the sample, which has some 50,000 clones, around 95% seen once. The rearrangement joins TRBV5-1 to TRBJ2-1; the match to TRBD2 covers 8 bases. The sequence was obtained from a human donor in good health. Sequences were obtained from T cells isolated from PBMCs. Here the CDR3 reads CASSFGGGSYNEQFF. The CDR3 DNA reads TGCGCCAGCAGCTTCGGGGGGGGCTCCTACAATGAGCAGTTCTTC. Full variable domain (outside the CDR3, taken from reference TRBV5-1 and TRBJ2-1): KAGVTQTPRYLIKTRGQQVTLSCSPISGHRSVSWYQQTPGQGLQFLFEYFSETQRNKGNFPGRFSGRQFSNSRSEMNVSTLELGDSALYLCASSFGGGSYNEQFFGPGTRLTVL.